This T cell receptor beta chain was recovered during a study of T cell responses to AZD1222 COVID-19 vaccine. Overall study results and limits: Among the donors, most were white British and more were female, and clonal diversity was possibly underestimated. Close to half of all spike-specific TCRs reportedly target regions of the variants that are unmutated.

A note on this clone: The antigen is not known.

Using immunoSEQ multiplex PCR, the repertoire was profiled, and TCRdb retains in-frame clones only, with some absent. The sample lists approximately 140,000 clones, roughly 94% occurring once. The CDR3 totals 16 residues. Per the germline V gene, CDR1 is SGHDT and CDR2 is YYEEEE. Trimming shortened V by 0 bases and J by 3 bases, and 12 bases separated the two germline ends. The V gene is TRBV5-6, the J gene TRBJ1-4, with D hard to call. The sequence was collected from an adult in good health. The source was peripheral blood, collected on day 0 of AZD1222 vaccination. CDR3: CASSLAGGRANEKLFF. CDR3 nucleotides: TGTGCCAGCAGCTTGGCCGGAGGGAGGGCTAATGAAAAACTGTTTTTT.